The rows below give T cell receptor beta chains drawn from one sample of a study of CD8 T cells in ankylosing spondylitis. Each CDR3 protein gets one entry after TCRdb re-called the 5' RACE reads with MiXCR. The table lists 30,000 to 45,000 distinct CDR3 sequences, 6% of them singletons. Specimen: blood, either unsorted or a sorted T cell fraction (not recorded which). The receptor source for this set is a male donor with ankylosing spondylitis or in good health (not recorded which). CDR3s include the opening cysteine and the closing phenylalanine or tryptophan. The D gene is left open where the match is weak. Clone size is shown for a subset of rows, as once, few, many or a class of expanded clone.

CDR3aa: CASSLSDEQFF
CDR3nt: TGTGCCAGCAGTTTATCGGATGAGCAGTTCTTC
v_gene: TRBV28
abundance: .
d_gene: .
j_gene: TRBJ2-1

CDR3aa: CASSLGGAEWNTEAFF
CDR3nt: TGTGCCAGCAGCTTGGGAGGGGCCGAATGGAACACTGAAGCTTTCTTT
v_gene: TRBV7-2
abundance: many
d_gene: .
j_gene: TRBJ1-1

CDR3aa: CASSLGLAGVGEQFF
CDR3nt: TGTGCCAGCAGCCTGGGACTAGCGGGAGTTGGTGAGCAGTTCTTC
v_gene: TRBV11-1
abundance: many
d_gene: TRBD2
j_gene: TRBJ2-1

CDR3aa: CSAESGTGFEQYF
CDR3nt: TGCAGCGCCGAAAGCGGGACAGGGTTCGAGCAGTACTTC
v_gene: TRBV29-1
abundance: many
d_gene: TRBD1
j_gene: TRBJ2-7

CDR3aa: CASSLRGFYNEQFF
CDR3nt: TGTGCCAGCAGTTTGCGCGGGTTCTACAATGAGCAGTTCTTC
v_gene: TRBV12-3/TRBV12-4
abundance: many
d_gene: .
j_gene: TRBJ2-1

CDR3aa: CASSPNPAGEKLFF
CDR3nt: TGTGCCAGCAGCCCCAACCCGGCCGGGGAAAAACTGTTTTTT
v_gene: TRBV7-2
abundance: many
d_gene: .
j_gene: TRBJ1-4

CDR3aa: CASSYLRHAEQYF
CDR3nt: TGTGCCAGCAGTTACTTAAGGCACGCCGAGCAGTACTTC
v_gene: TRBV6-5
abundance: many
d_gene: .
j_gene: TRBJ2-7

CDR3aa: CASSLGRGGELFF
CDR3nt: TGTGCCAGCAGTTTAGGACGCGGCGGGGAGCTGTTTTTT
v_gene: TRBV27
abundance: many
d_gene: .
j_gene: TRBJ2-2

CDR3aa: CASSLVGGVSSYNEQFF
CDR3nt: TGCGCCAGCAGCTTGGTGGGCGGAGTCAGCTCCTACAATGAGCAGTTCTTC
v_gene: TRBV5-1
abundance: many
d_gene: .
j_gene: TRBJ2-1

CDR3aa: CASSEIAGVSGELFF
CDR3nt: TGTGCCAGCAGCGAGATAGCGGGAGTTAGCGGGGAGCTGTTTTTT
v_gene: TRBV28
abundance: .
d_gene: TRBD2
j_gene: TRBJ2-2

CDR3aa: CASSQGPAVGNTIYF
CDR3nt: TGTGCCAGCAGCCAGGGGCCCGCCGTTGGAAACACCATATATTTT
v_gene: TRBV14
abundance: many
d_gene: .
j_gene: TRBJ1-3

CDR3aa: CASSSSPTIVDSVRGYSNQPQHF
CDR3nt: TGTGCCAGCAGCAGCTCTCCTACTATTGTGGACAGCGTCAGGGGGTATAGCAATCAGCCCCAGCATTTT
v_gene: TRBV7-8
abundance: many
d_gene: TRBD1
j_gene: TRBJ1-5

CDR3aa: CASSIRGSGANVLTF
CDR3nt: TGTGCCAGTAGTATCAGGGGCTCTGGGGCCAACGTCCTGACTTTC
v_gene: TRBV19
abundance: .
d_gene: .
j_gene: TRBJ2-6

CDR3aa: CASSLEGAPTDTQYF
CDR3nt: TGCGCCAGCAGCTTGGAGGGGGCCCCCACAGATACGCAGTATTTT
v_gene: TRBV5-1
abundance: many
d_gene: TRBD1
j_gene: TRBJ2-3

CDR3aa: CASRQGFTDTQYF
CDR3nt: TGTGCCAGCAGACAGGGATTCACAGATACGCAGTATTTT
v_gene: TRBV5-5
abundance: many
d_gene: .
j_gene: TRBJ2-3

CDR3aa: CASSPGTGSSTDTQYF
CDR3nt: TGTGCCAGCAGCCCCGGGACAGGGAGTAGCACAGATACGCAGTATTTT
v_gene: TRBV7-9
abundance: .
d_gene: TRBD1
j_gene: TRBJ2-3

CDR3aa: CSARQAGLADTQYF
CDR3nt: TGCAGTGCTAGACAAGCGGGACTGGCAGATACGCAGTATTTT
v_gene: TRBV20-1
abundance: many
d_gene: TRBD2
j_gene: TRBJ2-3

CDR3aa: CASSLAGTIGDEQFF
CDR3nt: TGCGCCAGCAGCTTGGCCGGGACTATCGGGGATGAGCAGTTCTTC
v_gene: TRBV5-1
abundance: many
d_gene: TRBD2
j_gene: TRBJ2-1

CDR3aa: CASGRQGGSGLNQPQHF
CDR3nt: TGTGCCAGCGGCCGACAGGGAGGTTCTGGCCTCAATCAGCCCCAGCATTTT
v_gene: TRBV2
abundance: few
d_gene: TRBD1
j_gene: TRBJ1-5

CDR3aa: CASSVRDSEAFF
CDR3nt: TGTGCTAGCAGCGTCCGGGACAGCGAAGCTTTCTTT
v_gene: TRBV7-7
abundance: many
d_gene: TRBD1
j_gene: TRBJ1-1

CDR3aa: CASSLNKRGEDTGELFF
CDR3nt: TGTGCCAGCAGCTTAAATAAGCGGGGGGAGGACACCGGGGAGCTGTTTTTT
v_gene: TRBV7-3
abundance: many
d_gene: TRBD2
j_gene: TRBJ2-2

CDR3aa: CSVLGDYLDNEQFF
CDR3nt: TGCAGCGTATTAGGGGACTATCTGGACAATGAGCAGTTCTTC
v_gene: TRBV29-1
abundance: many
d_gene: TRBD2
j_gene: TRBJ2-1

CDR3aa: CASSVGWGPEAFF
CDR3nt: TGTGCCAGCAGCGTAGGGTGGGGCCCAGAAGCTTTCTTT
v_gene: TRBV9
abundance: many
d_gene: .
j_gene: TRBJ1-1

CDR3aa: CAMGPTNPYEQYF
CDR3nt: TGTGCCATGGGCCCTACAAACCCCTACGAGCAGTACTTC
v_gene: TRBV7-9
abundance: few
d_gene: .
j_gene: TRBJ2-7

CDR3aa: CSASGGVYNSPLHF
CDR3nt: TGCAGTGCTAGTGGTGGGGTCTATAATTCACCCCTCCACTTT
v_gene: TRBV20-1
abundance: many
d_gene: .
j_gene: TRBJ1-6

CDR3aa: CASSRTAGNEQFF
CDR3nt: TGTGCCAGCAGTCGAACCGCGGGGAATGAGCAGTTCTTC
v_gene: TRBV6-2/TRBV6-3
abundance: many
d_gene: .
j_gene: TRBJ2-1

CDR3aa: CASRDGTTIITDTQYF
CDR3nt: TGTGCCAGCAGGGACGGGACAACAATAATCACAGATACGCAGTATTTT
v_gene: TRBV6-1
abundance: many
d_gene: .
j_gene: TRBJ2-3

CDR3aa: CASSSTGHSYEQYF
CDR3nt: TGTGCCAGCAGCTCAACAGGGCACTCCTACGAGCAGTACTTC
v_gene: TRBV7-9
abundance: few
d_gene: .
j_gene: TRBJ2-7

CDR3aa: CASSPTGGGSGANVLTF
CDR3nt: TGTGCCAGTAGCCCGACAGGGGGCGGCTCTGGGGCCAACGTCCTGACTTTC
v_gene: TRBV19
abundance: many
d_gene: TRBD1
j_gene: TRBJ2-6

CDR3aa: CASSLPSGPSKQYF
CDR3nt: TGCGCCAGCAGCTTGCCAAGCGGCCCCTCCAAGCAGTACTTC
v_gene: TRBV5-1
abundance: many
d_gene: .
j_gene: TRBJ2-7

CDR3aa: CASSTRENYGYTF
CDR3nt: TGTGCCAGCAGTACCAGGGAGAACTATGGCTACACCTTC
v_gene: TRBV6-1
abundance: many
d_gene: .
j_gene: TRBJ1-2

CDR3aa: CSARGSGGDPDTQYF
CDR3nt: TGCAGTGCTAGGGGTAGCGGGGGGGACCCAGATACGCAGTATTTT
v_gene: TRBV20-1
abundance: many
d_gene: TRBD2
j_gene: TRBJ2-3

CDR3aa: CATSRQVPTEAFF
CDR3nt: TGTGCCACCAGCAGACAGGTTCCCACTGAAGCTTTCTTT
v_gene: TRBV15
abundance: many
d_gene: .
j_gene: TRBJ1-1

CDR3aa: CASSLAAGDTQYF
CDR3nt: TGTGCCAGCAGTTTAGCCGCGGGAGATACGCAGTATTTT
v_gene: TRBV12-3/TRBV12-4
abundance: many
d_gene: .
j_gene: TRBJ2-3

CDR3aa: CASSYRDREAFF
CDR3nt: TGCGCCAGCAGCTACCGGGACAGGGAAGCTTTCTTT
v_gene: TRBV5-1
abundance: many
d_gene: TRBD1
j_gene: TRBJ1-1

CDR3aa: CASSQPRGELFF
CDR3nt: TGCGCCAGCAGCCAACCTCGAGGGGAGCTGTTTTTT
v_gene: TRBV5-1
abundance: many
d_gene: .
j_gene: TRBJ2-2

CDR3aa: CASSRQGEGNTGELFF
CDR3nt: TGTGCCAGCAGCCGACAGGGGGAAGGAAACACCGGGGAGCTGTTTTTT
v_gene: TRBV7-9
abundance: many
d_gene: TRBD1
j_gene: TRBJ2-2

CDR3aa: CASSPSGKSTDTQYF
CDR3nt: TGTGCCAGCAGCCCTAGCGGCAAGAGCACAGATACGCAGTATTTT
v_gene: TRBV7-3
abundance: many
d_gene: TRBD2
j_gene: TRBJ2-3

CDR3aa: CATSSPPRGDNEQFF
CDR3nt: TGTGCCACCAGCAGCCCTCCCCGGGGGGACAATGAGCAGTTCTTC
v_gene: TRBV15
abundance: .
d_gene: TRBD2
j_gene: TRBJ2-1

CDR3aa: CASSQDRTVNIQYF
CDR3nt: TGTGCCAGCAGCCAAGATCGGACAGTCAACATTCAGTACTTC
v_gene: TRBV3-1
abundance: many
d_gene: .
j_gene: TRBJ2-4

CDR3aa: CASSFRTGEGKGYTF
CDR3nt: TGCGCCAGCAGCTTTCGAACAGGGGAGGGAAAAGGCTACACCTTC
v_gene: TRBV5-1
abundance: many
d_gene: TRBD1
j_gene: TRBJ1-2

CDR3aa: CASSRTGGLAGSYEQYF
CDR3nt: TGTGCCAGCAGCCGGACTGGAGGGCTAGCGGGATCCTACGAGCAGTACTTC
v_gene: TRBV3-1
abundance: many
d_gene: TRBD2
j_gene: TRBJ2-7

CDR3aa: CASSPRRLNTEAFF
CDR3nt: TGTGCCAGCAGCCCGAGGAGGTTGAACACTGAAGCTTTCTTT
v_gene: TRBV7-2
abundance: many
d_gene: .
j_gene: TRBJ1-1

CDR3aa: CASSFNREQFF
CDR3nt: TGCGCCAGCAGCTTTAATAGAGAGCAGTTCTTC
v_gene: TRBV5-1
abundance: many
d_gene: .
j_gene: TRBJ2-1

CDR3aa: CASLQGSSSHNEQFF
CDR3nt: TGTGCCAGTCTCCAGGGGTCGTCGTCCCACAATGAGCAGTTCTTC
v_gene: TRBV6-4
abundance: many
d_gene: .
j_gene: TRBJ2-1

CDR3aa: CASSLSPTAAMNTEAFF
CDR3nt: TGTGCCAGCAGTTTATCGCCTACAGCAGCTATGAACACTGAAGCTTTCTTT
v_gene: TRBV12-3/TRBV12-4
abundance: many
d_gene: .
j_gene: TRBJ1-1

CDR3aa: CASSLETGGSSPLHF
CDR3nt: TGCGCCAGCAGCTTGGAGACAGGCGGGAGTTCACCCCTCCACTTT
v_gene: TRBV5-1
abundance: many
d_gene: .
j_gene: TRBJ1-6

CDR3aa: CASSGTSVAKNIQYF
CDR3nt: TGTGCCAGCAGTGGGACTAGCGTTGCCAAAAACATTCAGTACTTC
v_gene: TRBV2
abundance: .
d_gene: TRBD2
j_gene: TRBJ2-4

CDR3aa: CASSYGSGGYEQYF
CDR3nt: TGCGCCAGCAGCTACGGTAGCGGGGGATACGAGCAGTACTTC
v_gene: TRBV5-1
abundance: many
d_gene: TRBD2
j_gene: TRBJ2-7

CDR3aa: CASSFGVLGTEAFF
CDR3nt: TGCGCCAGCAGCTTTGGAGTGTTGGGGACTGAAGCTTTCTTT
v_gene: TRBV5-1
abundance: many
d_gene: .
j_gene: TRBJ1-1

CDR3aa: CASSPLAGGSYEQYF
CDR3nt: TGTGCCAGCAGTCCTCTAGCGGGAGGGTCCTACGAGCAGTACTTC
v_gene: TRBV27
abundance: few
d_gene: TRBD2
j_gene: TRBJ2-7